The present T cell receptor beta chain was sequenced within a study of T cell responses to AZD1222 COVID-19 vaccine. Comments on this clone: At one end the junction does not follow the germline gene, possibly because of a read error.

The method was immunoSEQ multiplex PCR; TCRdb's version includes in-frame clones alone and lacks a portion of them. The sample shows roughly 100,000 clones, roughly 80% of them seen only once. The CDR3 runs 13 residues. From germline, CDR1 is GTSNPN and CDR2 SVGIG (reference sequence). V and J are TRBV30 and TRBJ1-2; D not resolved. The specimen comprised peripheral blood, sampled on day 0 of AZD1222 vaccination. The TCR was taken from an adult in good health. The CDR3 nucleotides are TGTGCCTGGAAACAGCTCGCTAACTATGGCTACACCTTT. Translated, it gives CAWKQLANYGYTF.